The subject of this entry is one TCR beta chain. Germline loops: CDR1 MNHNY, CDR2 SVGAGI (reference sequence). The CDR3 totals 15 residues. Trimming cost V 6 bases and J 3 bases, with 18 bases left between them. TCRdb's table, derived via immunoSEQ multiplex PCR, lists solely in-frame clones and lacks some. The profile shows about 41,000 clones, roughly nine tenths of them singletons. The data derive from a study of blood T cell repertoires in COVID-19. The chain couples TRBV6-6 to TRBJ2-7; D may be TRBD2 (6 bases). The material sequenced was peripheral blood. The sequence was collected from a man in his sixties with acute or convalescent COVID-19. Written as DNA, the CDR3 is TGTGCCAGCAGAAACCCGTGGGGAGGTGTCTACGAGCAGTACTTC. It translates to CASRNPWGGVYEQYF.